These 9 T cell receptor beta chains were sequenced from one sample in a study of identifying expanded T cells in peripheral blood. Sequencing was performed with immunoSEQ multiplex PCR; in TCRdb, only in-frame clones are kept and a portion is missing. This sample has about 100,000 clones, with about 87% found just once. Sequencing was performed on blood. All receptors come from a person aged 18-70 years in good health.

Here the CDR3 reads CASSPPRQAGYYGYTF. In DNA form, the CDR3 reads TGTGCCAGCAGCCCCCCCCGACAGGCGGGATACTATGGCTACACCTTC. V usage is TRBV4-2 and J usage is TRBJ1-2; the D gene is possibly TRBD1 (6 bases). CDR1 and CDR2 from the germline V gene are LGHNA and YNFKEQ. The germline V and J ends were trimmed by 4 bases and 3 bases, with 18 bases remaining between them. CDR3 length: 16 residues.

The gene calls are TRBV5-6 and TRBJ1-5; 7 positions agree with TRBD1. The CDR3 length is 16 residues. Germline V lookup: CDR1 SGHDT, CDR2 YYEEEE. V shed 5 bases, J shed 0 bases, and the junction held 8 bases outside the gene matches. In DNA, the CDR3 is TGTGCCAGCAGTCTCACCGGGACAGCTAGCAATCAGCCCCAGCATTTT. Encoded protein: CASSLTGTASNQPQHF.

V gene TRBV27 combines with J gene TRBJ1-1; no clear D. V lost 4 bases to trimming and J lost 4 bases, with 19 bases between them. This CDR3 is built from 16 residues. Per germline, CDR1 MNHEY and CDR2 SMNVEV (reference sequence). CDR3 bases: TGTGCCAGCAGTTCCACCGCCCAGACCCGAGGCACTGAAGCTTTCTTT. This gives the protein CASSSTAQTRGTEAFF.

The V gene is TRBV2, the J gene TRBJ2-7; D gene unclear. Trimming stripped 1 base from V and 7 bases from J, with 14 bases between. Germline-derived CDR1 and CDR2 are SNHLY and FYNNEI. This CDR3 is built from 14 residues. The CDR3 here is CASSEGLPRDEQYF. DNA of the CDR3: TGTGCCAGCAGTGAAGGATTGCCTAGGGATGAGCAGTACTTC.

This clone was found once. The CDR3 protein is CASSMDGLNTEAFF. The CDR3 bases are TGCGCCAGCAGCATGGACGGCCTGAACACTGAAGCTTTCTTT. This chain joins TRBV5-1 and TRBJ1-1; D uncertain. This CDR3 spans 14 amino acids. Trimming cost V 4 bases and J 0 bases, with 10 bases left between them. Germline loops: CDR1 SGHRS, CDR2 YFSETQ.

The chain couples TRBV6-1 to TRBJ1-5; TRBD1 agrees at 7 bases. V lost 8 bases to trimming and J lost 5 bases; unmatched junction nucleotides: 9. The length of the CDR3 is 14 residues. CDR1 MNHNS and CDR2 SASEGT come from the germline V gene. The CDR3 nucleotides read TGTGCCAGCGGAAGCCGGGACAGCTATCAGCCCCAGCATTTT. It encodes CASGSRDSYQPQHF.

The rearrangement links TRBV18 to TRBJ2-3, with 7 bases matching TRBD2. The CDR3 totals 17 residues. CDR1 is KGHSH, CDR2 LQKENI, per germline. V shed 2 bases and J 0 bases; nucleotides not matched to a gene: 8. The CDR3 reads CASSPRGGVISTDTQYF. CDR3 DNA sequence: TGTGCCAGCTCACCAAGGGGAGGGGTAATCAGCACAGATACGCAGTATTTT.

The J gene is TRBJ2-7, the V gene TRBV2, with TRBD1 as a possible D gene (6 bases). V lost 2 bases and J 9 bases, leaving 8 bases between the germline ends. Germline V CDR1 and CDR2: SNHLY, FYNNEI. This CDR3 has 11 residues. The chain's CDR3 is CASSELGAQYF. Written as DNA, the CDR3 is TGTGCCAGCAGTGAATTGGGGGCGCAGTACTTC.

The J gene is TRBJ2-2, the V gene TRBV12-5; the match to TRBD2 covers 11 bases. This CDR3 is built from 16 residues. Germline V lookup: CDR1 LGHNT, CDR2 FRNRAP. V was clipped by 4 bases and J by 3 bases; unmatched bases: 4. The CDR3 protein is CASGSWGLADTGELFF. For the CDR3, the DNA is TGTGCTAGTGGTTCCTGGGGACTAGCGGACACCGGGGAGCTGTTTTTT.